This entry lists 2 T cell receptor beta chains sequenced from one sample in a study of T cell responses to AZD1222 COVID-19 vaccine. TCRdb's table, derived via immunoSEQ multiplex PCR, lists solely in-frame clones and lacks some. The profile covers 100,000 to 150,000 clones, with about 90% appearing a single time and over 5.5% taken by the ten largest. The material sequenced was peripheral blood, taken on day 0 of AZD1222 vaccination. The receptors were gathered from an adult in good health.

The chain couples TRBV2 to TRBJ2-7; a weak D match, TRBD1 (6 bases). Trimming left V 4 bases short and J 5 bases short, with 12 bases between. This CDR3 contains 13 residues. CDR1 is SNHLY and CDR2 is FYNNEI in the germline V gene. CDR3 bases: TGTGCCAGCAGTGGCGAAACAGGGAACGAGCAGTACTTC. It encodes CASSGETGNEQYF.

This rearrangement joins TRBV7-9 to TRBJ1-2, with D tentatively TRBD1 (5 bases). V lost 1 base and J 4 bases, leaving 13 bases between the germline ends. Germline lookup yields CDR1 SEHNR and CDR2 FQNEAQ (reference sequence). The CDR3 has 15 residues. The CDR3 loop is CASSLGDLNFYGYTF. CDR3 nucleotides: TGTGCCAGCAGCTTAGGGGACCTGAATTTCTATGGCTACACCTTC.